This T cell receptor beta chain emerged from a study of blood T cell repertoires in COVID-19. The overall study: From the United States, Italy and Spain came samples of acute and convalescent COVID-19. Sources were T cells, B-cell-depleted T cells, or PBMCs; the material itself was cDNA or gDNA.

This clone was picked up one time. J gave up 0 bases and V 4 bases, and 10 bases lay outside the gene matches. Germline V lookup: CDR1 MDHEN, CDR2 SYDVKM. This CDR3 contains 18 residues. Profiled with immunoSEQ multiplex PCR; TCRdb holds only in-frame clones, not every one. The profile shows 190,000 or so clones, 85% to 90% of them singletons. Cohort assignment relied on participant-reported clinical history. Recovered Cohort 3 donors showed two negative PCRs, clearance, or symptom resolution. V is TRBV28 and J is TRBJ2-4, with TRBD2 matching over 9 bases. The sequencing sample was made of PBMCs or T cells enriched from blood (not recorded which). The receptor was isolated from a man aged 25 to 45 who had recovered from COVID-19. The CDR3 sequence: CASSSHPRTSVAKNIQYF. The CDR3 bases are TGTGCCAGCAGTTCCCACCCACGGACTAGCGTAGCCAAAAACATTCAGTACTTC.